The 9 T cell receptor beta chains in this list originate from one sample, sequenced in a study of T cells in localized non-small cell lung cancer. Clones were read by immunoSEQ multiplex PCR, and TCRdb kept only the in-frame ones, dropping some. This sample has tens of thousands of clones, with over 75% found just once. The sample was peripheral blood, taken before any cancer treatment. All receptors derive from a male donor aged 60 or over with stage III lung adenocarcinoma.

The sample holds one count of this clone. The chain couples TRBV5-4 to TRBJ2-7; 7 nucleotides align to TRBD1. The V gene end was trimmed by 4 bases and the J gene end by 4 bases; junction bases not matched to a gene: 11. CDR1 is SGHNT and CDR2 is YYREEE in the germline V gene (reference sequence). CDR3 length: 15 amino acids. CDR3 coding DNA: TGTGCCAGCAGCCAAGGCGTGGGACAGACATACGAGCAGTACTTC. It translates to CASSQGVGQTYEQYF.

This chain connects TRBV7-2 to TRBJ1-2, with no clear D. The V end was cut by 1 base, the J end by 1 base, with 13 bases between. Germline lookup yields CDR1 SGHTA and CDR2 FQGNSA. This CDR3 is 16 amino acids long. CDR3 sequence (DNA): TGTGCCAGCAGCTTAGATGGTCGAGCAGATAACTATGGCTACACCTTC. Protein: CASSLDGRADNYGYTF.

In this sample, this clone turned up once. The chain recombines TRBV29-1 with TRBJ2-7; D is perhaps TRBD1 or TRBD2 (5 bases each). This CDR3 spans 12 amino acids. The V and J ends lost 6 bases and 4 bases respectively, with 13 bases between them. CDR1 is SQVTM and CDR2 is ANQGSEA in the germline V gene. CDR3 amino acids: CSVGTQGYEQYF. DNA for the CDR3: TGCAGCGTCGGGACCCAGGGTTACGAGCAGTACTTC.

CDR3 amino acids: CAISESGNSNQPQHF. Here the CDR3 DNA reads TGTGCCATCAGTGAATCCGGAAATAGCAATCAGCCCCAGCATTTT. The chain has TRBV10-3 and TRBJ1-5; D uncertain. Germline V gives CDR1 ENHRY, CDR2 SYGVKD. The V gene lost 3 bases and the J gene lost 0 bases, with 9 bases spanning the gap. The CDR3 runs 15 residues.

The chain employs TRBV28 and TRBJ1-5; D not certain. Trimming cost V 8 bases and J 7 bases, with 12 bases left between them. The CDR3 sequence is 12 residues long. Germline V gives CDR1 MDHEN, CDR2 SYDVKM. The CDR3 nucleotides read TGTGCCAGCGGGAATAGAGTGCAGCCCCAGCATTTT. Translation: CASGNRVQPQHF. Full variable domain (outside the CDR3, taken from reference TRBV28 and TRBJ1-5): DVKVTQSSRYLVKRTGEKVFLECVQDMDHENMFWYRQDPGLGLRLIYFSYDVKMKEKGDIPEGYSVSREKKERFSLILESASTNQTSMYLCASGNRVQPQHFGDGTRLSIL.

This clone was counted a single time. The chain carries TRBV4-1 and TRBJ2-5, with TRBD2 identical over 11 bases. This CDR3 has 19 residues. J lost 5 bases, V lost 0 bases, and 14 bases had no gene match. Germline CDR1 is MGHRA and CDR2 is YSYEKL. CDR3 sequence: CASSQEEVDSGGDTETQYF. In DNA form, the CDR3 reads TGCGCCAGCAGCCAAGAGGAGGTTGATAGCGGGGGGGATACGGAGACCCAGTACTTC.

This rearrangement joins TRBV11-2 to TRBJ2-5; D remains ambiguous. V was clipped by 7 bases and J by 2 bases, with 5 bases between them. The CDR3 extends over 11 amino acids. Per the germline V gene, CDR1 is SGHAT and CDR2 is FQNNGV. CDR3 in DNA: TGTGCCAGCACCAAACAAGAGACCCAGTACTTC. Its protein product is CASTKQETQYF.

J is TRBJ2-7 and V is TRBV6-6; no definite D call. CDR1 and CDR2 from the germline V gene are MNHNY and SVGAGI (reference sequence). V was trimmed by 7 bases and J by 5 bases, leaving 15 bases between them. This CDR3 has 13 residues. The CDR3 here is CASTTELRHEQYF. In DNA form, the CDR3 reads TGTGCCAGCACAACAGAATTACGCCACGAGCAGTACTTC.

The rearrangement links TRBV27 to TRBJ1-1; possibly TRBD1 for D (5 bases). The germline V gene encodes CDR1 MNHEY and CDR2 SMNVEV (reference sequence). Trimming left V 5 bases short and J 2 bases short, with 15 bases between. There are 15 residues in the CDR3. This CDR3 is CASSPTRGGNTEAFF. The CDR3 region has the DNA TGTGCCAGCAGTCCCACCCGGGGGGGAAACACTGAAGCTTTCTTT.